A selection of T cell receptor beta chains follows, all from one sample in a study of molecular identifiers for immune sequencing clone quantification. TCRdb reprocessed the PCR reads with MiXCR, giving one entry per CDR3 protein. The top ten hold more than 6% of the sample, which has tens of thousands of distinct CDR3 sequences, less than 20% seen once. The sample consisted of naive CD8+ T cells from blood, with Jurkat cell RNA spiked in. Receptor source: a human donor in good health. Some libraries in this study had Jurkat cell RNA spiked in. Each CDR3 is given with its conserved first and last residue. The D gene is left open where the match is weak. Size values are once, few and many counts, or a class for expanded clones, and some rows have none.

D	size	V	J	DNA	CDR3
.	.	TRBV20-1	TRBJ2-7	TGCAGTGCTAGTGATCACGGCTCCTACGAGCAGTACTTC	CSASDHGSYEQYF
.	many	TRBV9	TRBJ2-7	TGTGCCAGCAGCGTAGAACCTGGGACACTATACGAGCAGTACTTC	CASSVEPGTLYEQYF
.	many	TRBV4-2	TRBJ2-1	TGTGCCAGCAGCCAAGAGATGAGGTACGGGGGCAATGAGCAGTTCTTC	CASSQEMRYGGNEQFF
TRBD1	medium-sized	TRBV9	TRBJ1-6	TGTGCCAGCAGCGCGACAGGGTTGTCACCCCTCCACTTT	CASSATGLSPLHF
.	once	TRBV18	TRBJ2-3	TGTGCCAGCTCAACTTACAAAATTGATACGCAGTATTTT	CASSTYKIDTQYF
TRBD2	many	TRBV3-1	TRBJ2-3	TGTGCCAGCAGCCAGTCACGGGGGGAGCCGCAGTATTTT	CASSQSRGEPQYF
TRBD2	many	TRBV27	TRBJ2-7	TGTGCCAGCAGTTCCCGGACTAGCGGGAGGTCGTACGAGCAGTACTTC	CASSSRTSGRSYEQYF
TRBD1	.	TRBV20-1	TRBJ2-7	TGCAGTGCGTCCGGGACAGACTACGAGCAGTACTTC	CSASGTDYEQYF
.	many	TRBV5-1	TRBJ2-5	TGCGCCAGCAGCTTTCAAGAGACCCAGTACTTC	CASSFQETQYF
.	many	TRBV27	TRBJ1-5	TGTGCCAGCAGCCCAGCACGAGACTGGCATTTT	CASSPARDWHF
.	.	TRBV28	TRBJ2-3	TGTGCCAGCAGTTTGGTGGGAAGGCTAGGGACAGATACGCAGTATTTT	CASSLVGRLGTDTQYF
.	many	TRBV7-9	TRBJ2-6	TGTGCCAGCAGCCACAGCACCGGGGCCAACGTCCTGACTTTC	CASSHSTGANVLTF
TRBD2	many	TRBV7-2	TRBJ2-7	TGTGCCAGCAGCTCGGGACTAGCGGGCCACGAGCAGTACTTC	CASSSGLAGHEQYF
.	.	TRBV19	TRBJ1-1	TGTGCCAGTAGTATATCCTCCCCTACGAACACTGAAGCTTTCTTT	CASSISSPTNTEAFF
.	many	TRBV6-2/TRBV6-3	TRBJ2-1	TGTGCCAGCAGTTCCCCGGGTGAAGCCTGGGGGGATGAGCAGTTCTTC	CASSSPGEAWGDEQFF
.	.	TRBV6-5	TRBJ2-7	TGTGCCAGCAGCACGGCTGGTAGCTCCTACGAGCAGTACTTC	CASSTAGSSYEQYF